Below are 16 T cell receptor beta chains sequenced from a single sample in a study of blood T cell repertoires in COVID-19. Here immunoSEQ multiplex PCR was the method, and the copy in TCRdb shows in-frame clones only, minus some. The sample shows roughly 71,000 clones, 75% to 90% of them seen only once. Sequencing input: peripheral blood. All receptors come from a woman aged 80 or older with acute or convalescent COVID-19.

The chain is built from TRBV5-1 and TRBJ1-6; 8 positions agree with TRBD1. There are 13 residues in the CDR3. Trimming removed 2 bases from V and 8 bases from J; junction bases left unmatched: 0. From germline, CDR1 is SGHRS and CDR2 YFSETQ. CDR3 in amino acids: CASSLQGDSPLHF. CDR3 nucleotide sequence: TGCGCCAGCAGCTTACAGGGGGATTCACCCCTCCACTTT.

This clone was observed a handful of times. In nucleotides, the CDR3 is TGTGCCAGCAGCTTAGAACGAATGAAGGGGGAAAAGAACACCGGGGAGCTGTTTTTT. Translating it yields CASSLERMKGEKNTGELFF. The chain employs TRBV7-9 and TRBJ2-2; D may be TRBD1 (6 bases). Germline CDR1 reads SEHNR; CDR2 reads FQNEAQ (reference sequence). This CDR3 region has 19 residues. With 1 base removed from V and 1 base from J, the gap between germline ends came to 19 bases. Supplemented by reference TRBV7-9 and TRBJ2-2, the full variable domain reads DTGVSQNPRHKITKRGQNVTFRCDPISEHNRLYWYRQTLGQGPEFLTYFQNEAQLEKSRLLSDRFSAERPKGSFSTLEIQRTEQGDSAMYLCASSLERMKGEKNTGELFFGEGSRLTVL.

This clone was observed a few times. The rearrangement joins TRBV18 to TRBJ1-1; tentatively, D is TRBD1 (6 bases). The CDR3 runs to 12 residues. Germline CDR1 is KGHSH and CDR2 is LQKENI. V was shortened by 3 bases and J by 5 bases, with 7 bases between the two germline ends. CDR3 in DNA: TGTGCCAGCTCACCTCAGGGGACTGAAGCTTTCTTT. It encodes CASSPQGTEAFF.

DNA for the CDR3: TGTGCCAGCAGCCATGGACCAAGCGGGGGACGATCCTACGAGCAGTACTTC. Amino acid sequence: CASSHGPSGGRSYEQYF. This chain links TRBV3-1 (or the pseudogene TRBV3-2) with TRBJ2-7; 8 nucleotides match TRBD2. The CDR3 contains 17 residues. CDR1 is LGHDT, CDR2 YNNKEL, per germline (reference sequence). The V gene end was trimmed by 3 bases and the J gene end by 1 base; junction bases not matched to a gene: 11.

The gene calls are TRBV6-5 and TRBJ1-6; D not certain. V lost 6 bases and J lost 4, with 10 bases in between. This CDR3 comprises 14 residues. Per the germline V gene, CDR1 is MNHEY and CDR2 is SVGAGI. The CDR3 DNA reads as TGTGCCAGCAGGACTCTGACTTATAATTCACCCCTCCACTTT. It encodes CASRTLTYNSPLHF.

CDR3 protein: CASSYDRGDVGELFF. CDR3 DNA: TGTGCCAGCAGCTACGACAGGGGCGATGTCGGGGAGCTGTTTTTT. The V gene is TRBV9, the J gene TRBJ2-2, with 8 bases lining up with TRBD1. Germline values: CDR1 SGDLS, CDR2 YYNGEE. The junction had 9 bases not matched to a gene; V was cut back by 4 bases and J by 7 bases. CDR3 length equals 15 residues.

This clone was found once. In DNA form, the CDR3 reads TGCGCCAGCAGTGAACAAGATACGCAGTATTTT. This codes for CASSEQDTQYF. The chain employs TRBV10-1 and TRBJ2-3; D is undetermined. This CDR3 contains 11 residues. Trimming removed 3 bases at V and 5 bases at J, with 3 bases between. Germline CDR1 WNHNN, CDR2 SYGVQD (reference sequence).

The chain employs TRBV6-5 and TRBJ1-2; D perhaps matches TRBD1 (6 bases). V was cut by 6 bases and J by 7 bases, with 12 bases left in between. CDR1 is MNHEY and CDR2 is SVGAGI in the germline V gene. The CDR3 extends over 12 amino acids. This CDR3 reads CASRPGTSGYTF. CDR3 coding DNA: TGTGCCAGCAGGCCCGGGACAAGTGGCTACACCTTC.

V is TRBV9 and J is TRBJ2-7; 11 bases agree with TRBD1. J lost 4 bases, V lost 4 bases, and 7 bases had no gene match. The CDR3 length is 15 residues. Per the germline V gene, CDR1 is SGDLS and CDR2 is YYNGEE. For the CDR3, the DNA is TGTGCCAGCAGCCCGAGGACAGGGGGCTCTTACGAGCAGTACTTC. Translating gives CASSPRTGGSYEQYF. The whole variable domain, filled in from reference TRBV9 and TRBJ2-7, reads DSGVTQTPKHLITATGQRVTLRCSPRSGDLSVYWYQQSLDQGLQFLIQYYNGEERAKGNILERFSAQQFPDLHSELNLSSLELGDSALYFCASSPRTGGSYEQYFGPGTRLTVT.

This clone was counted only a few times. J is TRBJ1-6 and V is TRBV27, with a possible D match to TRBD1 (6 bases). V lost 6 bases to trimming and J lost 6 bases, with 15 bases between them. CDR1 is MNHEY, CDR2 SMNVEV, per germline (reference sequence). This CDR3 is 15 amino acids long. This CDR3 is CASRMVAGVNSPLHF. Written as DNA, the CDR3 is TGTGCCAGCAGGATGGTGGCAGGGGTTAATTCACCCCTCCACTTT.

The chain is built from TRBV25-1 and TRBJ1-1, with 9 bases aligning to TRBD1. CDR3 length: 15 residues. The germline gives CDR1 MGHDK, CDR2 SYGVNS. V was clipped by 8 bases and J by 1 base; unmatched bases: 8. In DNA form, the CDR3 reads TGTGCCAGCGGAGTACAGGGGGCTCAGAACACTGAAGCTTTCTTT. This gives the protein CASGVQGAQNTEAFF.

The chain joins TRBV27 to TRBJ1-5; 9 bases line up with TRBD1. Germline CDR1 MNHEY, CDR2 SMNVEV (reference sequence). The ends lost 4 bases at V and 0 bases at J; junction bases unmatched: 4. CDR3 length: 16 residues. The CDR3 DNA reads TGTGCCAGCAGTTGGACAGGGGTCCCTAGCAATCAGCCCCAGCATTTT. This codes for CASSWTGVPSNQPQHF.

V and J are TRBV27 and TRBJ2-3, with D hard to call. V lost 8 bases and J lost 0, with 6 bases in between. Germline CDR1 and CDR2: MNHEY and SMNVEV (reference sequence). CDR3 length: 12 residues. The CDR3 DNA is TGTGCCAGCCTTACAAGCACAGATACGCAGTATTTT. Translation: CASLTSTDTQYF.

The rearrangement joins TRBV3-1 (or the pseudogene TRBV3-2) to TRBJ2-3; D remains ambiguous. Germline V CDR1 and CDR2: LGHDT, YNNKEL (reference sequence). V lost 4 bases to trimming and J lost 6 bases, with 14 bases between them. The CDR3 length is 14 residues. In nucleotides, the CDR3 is TGTGCCAGCAGCCTAAAATCCGCAGGCGATACGCAGTATTTT. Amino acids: CASSLKSAGDTQYF.

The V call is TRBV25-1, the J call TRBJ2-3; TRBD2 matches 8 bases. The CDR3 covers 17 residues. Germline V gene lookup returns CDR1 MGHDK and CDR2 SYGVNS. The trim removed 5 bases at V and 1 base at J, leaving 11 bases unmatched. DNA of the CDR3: TGTGCCAGCAGTCCGGCGGCGGGAGGCCCGGGCACAGATACGCAGTATTTT. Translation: CASSPAAGGPGTDTQYF. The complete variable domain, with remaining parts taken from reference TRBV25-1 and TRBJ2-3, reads EADIYQTPRYLVIGTGKKITLECSQTMGHDKMYWYQQDPGMELHLIHYSYGVNSTEKGDLSSESTVSRIRTEHFPLTLESARPSHTSQYLCASSPAAGGPGTDTQYFGPGTRLTVL.

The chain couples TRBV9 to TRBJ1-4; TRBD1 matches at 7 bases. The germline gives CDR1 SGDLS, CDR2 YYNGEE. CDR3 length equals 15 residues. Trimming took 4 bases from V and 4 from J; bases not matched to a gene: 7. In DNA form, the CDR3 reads TGTGCCAGCAGCAAACTGGGACAGCTTAATGAAAAACTGTTTTTT. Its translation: CASSKLGQLNEKLFF. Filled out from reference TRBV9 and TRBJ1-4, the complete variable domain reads DSGVTQTPKHLITATGQRVTLRCSPRSGDLSVYWYQQSLDQGLQFLIQYYNGEERAKGNILERFSAQQFPDLHSELNLSSLELGDSALYFCASSKLGQLNEKLFFGSGTQLSVL.